These 2 T cell receptor beta chains came from one sample sequenced in a study of T cells after yellow fever vaccination. TCRdb independently ran MiXCR on the 5' RACE reads; one entry per CDR3 protein. The sample has some 110,000 distinct CDR3 sequences, 7.2% seen once. Material: CD4+ T cells sorted from PBMCs, obtained around 45 days after the first yellow fever vaccination. The receptors here all came from a man aged 18 to 29 who received the YFV17D yellow fever vaccine.

This clonotype has at least ten counts. CDR3 nucleotides: TGTGCCAGCAGCTTATGGAGCACAGATACGCAGTATTTT. Protein: CASSLWSTDTQYF. The J gene is TRBJ2-3, the V gene TRBV7-2; unclear D gene. CDR1 and CDR2 (germline): SGHTA, FQGNSA. Trimming left V 2 bases short and J 0 bases short, with 3 bases between. The CDR3 spans 13 residues.

Details on this clonotype: This could be a read error, since a much larger clone is one nucleotide away. The genes are TRBV7-7 and TRBJ2-1, with D unresolved. Looked up from germline, CDR1 is SSHAT and CDR2 is FNYEAQ (reference sequence). This CDR3 spans 13 amino acids. This CDR3 is CASSLITDNQQFF. The CDR3 coding sequence is TGTGCTAGCAGCTTAATCACAGACAATCAGCAGTTCTTC.